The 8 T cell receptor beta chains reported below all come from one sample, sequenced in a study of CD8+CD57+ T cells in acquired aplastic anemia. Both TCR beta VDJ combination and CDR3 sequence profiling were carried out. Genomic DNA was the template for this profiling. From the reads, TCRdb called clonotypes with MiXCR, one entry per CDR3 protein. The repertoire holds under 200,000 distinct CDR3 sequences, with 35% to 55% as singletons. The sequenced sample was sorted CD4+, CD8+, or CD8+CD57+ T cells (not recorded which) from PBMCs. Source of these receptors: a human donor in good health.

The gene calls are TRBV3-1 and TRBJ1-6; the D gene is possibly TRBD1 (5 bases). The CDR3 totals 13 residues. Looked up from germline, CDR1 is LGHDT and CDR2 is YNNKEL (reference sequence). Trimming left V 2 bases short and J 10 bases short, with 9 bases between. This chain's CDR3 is CASSQSRESPLHF. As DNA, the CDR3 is TGTGCCAGCAGCCAATCCAGGGAATCACCCCTCCACTTT. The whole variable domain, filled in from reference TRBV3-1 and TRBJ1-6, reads DTAVSQTPKYLVTQMGNDKSIKCEQNLGHDTMYWYKQDSKKFLKIMFSYNNKELIINETVPNRFSPKSPDKAHLNLHINSLELGDSAVYFCASSQSRESPLHFGNGTRLTVT.

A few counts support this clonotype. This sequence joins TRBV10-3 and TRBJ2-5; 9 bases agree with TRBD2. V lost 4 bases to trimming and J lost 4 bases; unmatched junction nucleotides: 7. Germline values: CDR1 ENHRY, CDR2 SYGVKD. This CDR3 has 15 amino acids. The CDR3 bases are TGTGCCATCAGTGGGGGGCTAGCGGGGTCAGAGACCCAGTACTTC. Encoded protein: CAISGGLAGSETQYF.

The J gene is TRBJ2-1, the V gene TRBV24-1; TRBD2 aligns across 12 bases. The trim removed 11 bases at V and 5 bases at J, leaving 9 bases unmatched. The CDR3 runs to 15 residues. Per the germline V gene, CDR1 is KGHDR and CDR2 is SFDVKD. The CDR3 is CASSQLAGGNNEQFF. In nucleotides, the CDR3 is TGTGCCAGTAGTCAACTAGCGGGAGGTAACAATGAGCAGTTCTTC.

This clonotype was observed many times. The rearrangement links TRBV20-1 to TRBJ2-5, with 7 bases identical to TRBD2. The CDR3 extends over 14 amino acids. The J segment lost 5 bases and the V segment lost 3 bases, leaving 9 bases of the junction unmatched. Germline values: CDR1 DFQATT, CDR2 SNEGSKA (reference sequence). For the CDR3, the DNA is TGCAGTGCTAGCCGGGGGAGGGCCGGGGAGACCCAGTACTTC. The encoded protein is CSASRGRAGETQYF.

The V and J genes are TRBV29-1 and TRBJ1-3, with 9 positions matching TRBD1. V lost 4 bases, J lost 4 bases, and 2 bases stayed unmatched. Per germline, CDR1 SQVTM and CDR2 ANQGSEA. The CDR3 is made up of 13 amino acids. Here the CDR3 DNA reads TGCAGCGTTGCCGGGACAGGGGGAAACACCATATATTTT. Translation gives CSVAGTGGNTIYF.

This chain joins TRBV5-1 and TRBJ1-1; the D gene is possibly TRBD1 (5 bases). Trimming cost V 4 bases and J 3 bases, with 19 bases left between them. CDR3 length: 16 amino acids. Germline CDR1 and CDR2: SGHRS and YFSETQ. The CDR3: CASSLWGAQGDTEAFF. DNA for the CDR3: TGCGCCAGCAGCCTATGGGGTGCCCAGGGCGACACTGAAGCTTTCTTT. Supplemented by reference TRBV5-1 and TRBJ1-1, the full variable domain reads KAGVTQTPRYLIKTRGQQVTLSCSPISGHRSVSWYQQTPGQGLQFLFEYFSETQRNKGNFPGRFSGRQFSNSRSEMNVSTLELGDSALYLCASSLWGAQGDTEAFFGQGTRLTVV.

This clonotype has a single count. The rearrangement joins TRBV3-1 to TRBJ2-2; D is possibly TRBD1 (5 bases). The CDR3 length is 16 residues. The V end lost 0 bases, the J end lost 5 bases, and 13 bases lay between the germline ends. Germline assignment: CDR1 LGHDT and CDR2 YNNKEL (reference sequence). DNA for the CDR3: TGTGCCAGCAGCCAAGAGCCTGGGGCACGGACCGGGGAGCTGTTTTTT. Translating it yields CASSQEPGARTGELFF.

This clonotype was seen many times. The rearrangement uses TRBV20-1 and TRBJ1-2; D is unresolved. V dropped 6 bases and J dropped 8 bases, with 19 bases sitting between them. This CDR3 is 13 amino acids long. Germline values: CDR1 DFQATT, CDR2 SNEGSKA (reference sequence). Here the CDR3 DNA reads TGCAGTGCCGTTCGCCCACAAGGCGTAGGCTACACCTTC. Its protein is CSAVRPQGVGYTF.